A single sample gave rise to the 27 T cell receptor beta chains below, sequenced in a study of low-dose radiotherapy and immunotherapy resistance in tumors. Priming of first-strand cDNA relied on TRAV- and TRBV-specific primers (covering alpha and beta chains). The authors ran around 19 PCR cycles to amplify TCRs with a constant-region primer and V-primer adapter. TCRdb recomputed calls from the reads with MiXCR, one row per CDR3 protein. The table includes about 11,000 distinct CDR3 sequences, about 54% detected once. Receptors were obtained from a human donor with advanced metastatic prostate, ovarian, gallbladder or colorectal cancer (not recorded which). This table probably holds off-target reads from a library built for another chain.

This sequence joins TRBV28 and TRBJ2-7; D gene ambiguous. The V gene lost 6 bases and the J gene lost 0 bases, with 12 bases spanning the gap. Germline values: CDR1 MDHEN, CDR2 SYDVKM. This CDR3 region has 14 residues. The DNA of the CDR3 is TGTGCCAGCAGCCGTCGGGTGAGCTCCTACGAGCAGTACTTC. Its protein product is CASSRRVSSYEQYF. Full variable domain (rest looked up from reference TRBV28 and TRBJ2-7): DVKVTQSSRYLVKRTGEKVFLECVQDMDHENMFWYRQDPGLGLRLIYFSYDVKMKEKGDIPEGYSVSREKKERFSLILESASTNQTSMYLCASSRRVSSYEQYFGPGTRLTVT.

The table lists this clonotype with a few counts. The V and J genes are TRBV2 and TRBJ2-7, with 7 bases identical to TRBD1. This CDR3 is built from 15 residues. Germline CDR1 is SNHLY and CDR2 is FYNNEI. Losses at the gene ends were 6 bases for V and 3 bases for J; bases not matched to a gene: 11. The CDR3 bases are TGTGCCAGCAGCCGAGACAGGGACACTTTCTACGAGCAGTACTTC. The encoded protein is CASSRDRDTFYEQYF.

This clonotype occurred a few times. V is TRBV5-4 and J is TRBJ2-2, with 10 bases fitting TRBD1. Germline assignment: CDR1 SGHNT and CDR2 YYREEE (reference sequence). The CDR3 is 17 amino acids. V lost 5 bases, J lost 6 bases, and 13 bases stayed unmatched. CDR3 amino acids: CASRRSPGQGTSGELFF. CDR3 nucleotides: TGTGCCAGCAGGCGATCCCCGGGACAGGGGACGTCCGGGGAGCTGTTTTTT. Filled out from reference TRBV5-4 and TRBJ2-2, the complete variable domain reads ETGVTQSPTHLIKTRGQQVTLRCSSQSGHNTVSWYQQALGQGPQFIFQYYREEENGRGNFPPRFSGLQFPNYSSELNVNALELDDSALYLCASRRSPGQGTSGELFFGEGSRLTVL.

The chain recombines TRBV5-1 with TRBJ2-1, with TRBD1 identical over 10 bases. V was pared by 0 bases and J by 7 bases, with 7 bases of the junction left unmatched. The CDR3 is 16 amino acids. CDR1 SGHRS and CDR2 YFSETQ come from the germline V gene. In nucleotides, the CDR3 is TGCGCCAGCAGCTTGGCCGACAGGGGGCGGGAAAATGAGCAGTTCTTC. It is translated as CASSLADRGRENEQFF.

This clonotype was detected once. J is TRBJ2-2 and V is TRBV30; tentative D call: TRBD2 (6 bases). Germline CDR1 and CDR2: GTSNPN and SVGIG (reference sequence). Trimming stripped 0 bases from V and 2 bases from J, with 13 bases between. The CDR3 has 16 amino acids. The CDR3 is CAWSVRRGTNTGELFF. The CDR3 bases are TGTGCCTGGAGTGTACGGAGGGGAACTAACACCGGGGAGCTGTTTTTT.

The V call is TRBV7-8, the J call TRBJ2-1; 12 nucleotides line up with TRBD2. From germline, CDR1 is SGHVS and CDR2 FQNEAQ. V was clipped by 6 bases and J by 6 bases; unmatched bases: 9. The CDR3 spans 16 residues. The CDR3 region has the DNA TGTGCCAGCAGGCCGACTAGCGGGAGCGGTGGCAATGAGCAGTTCTTC. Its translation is CASRPTSGSGGNEQFF.

The chain's CDR3 is CASSPGAFQETQYF. The CDR3 coding sequence is TGTGCCAGCAGCCCTGGAGCTTTTCAAGAGACCCAGTACTTC. The chain combines TRBV14 with TRBJ2-5, with D unresolved. There are 14 residues in the CDR3. Trimming shortened V by 4 bases and J by 2 bases, and 11 bases separated the two germline ends. Germline V gene sequence: CDR1 SGHDN, CDR2 FVKESK.

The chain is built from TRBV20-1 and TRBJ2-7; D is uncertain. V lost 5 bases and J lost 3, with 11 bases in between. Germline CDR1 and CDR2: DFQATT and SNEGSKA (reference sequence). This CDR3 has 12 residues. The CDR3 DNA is TGCAGTGCTGCCAAGGGTTTCTACGAGCAGTACTTC. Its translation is CSAAKGFYEQYF.

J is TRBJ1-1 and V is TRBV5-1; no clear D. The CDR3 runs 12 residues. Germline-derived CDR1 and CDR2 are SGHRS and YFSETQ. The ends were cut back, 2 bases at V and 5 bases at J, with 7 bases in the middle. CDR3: CASSFSGTEAFF. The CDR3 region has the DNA TGCGCCAGCAGCTTTTCTGGGACTGAAGCTTTCTTT.

As DNA, the CDR3 is TGTGCCAGCAGCTCCGTCGCAGATACGCAGTATTTT. Translating gives CASSSVADTQYF. This chain connects TRBV5-4 to TRBJ2-3; D is unclear. The CDR3 has 12 amino acids. Germline CDR1 SGHNT, CDR2 YYREEE (reference sequence). V was cut by 3 bases and J by 4 bases, with 6 bases left in between.

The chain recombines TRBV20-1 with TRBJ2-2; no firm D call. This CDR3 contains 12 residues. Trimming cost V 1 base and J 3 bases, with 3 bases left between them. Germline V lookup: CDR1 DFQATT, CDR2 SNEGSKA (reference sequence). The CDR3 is CSARGDTGELFF. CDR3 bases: TGCAGTGCTAGAGGTGACACCGGGGAGCTGTTTTTT.

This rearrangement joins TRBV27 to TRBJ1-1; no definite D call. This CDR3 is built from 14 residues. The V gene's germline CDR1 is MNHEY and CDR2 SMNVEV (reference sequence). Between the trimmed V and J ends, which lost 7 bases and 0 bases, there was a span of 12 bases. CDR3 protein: CASTPDALNTEAFF. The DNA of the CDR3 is TGTGCCAGCACCCCAGACGCTCTGAACACTGAAGCTTTCTTT.

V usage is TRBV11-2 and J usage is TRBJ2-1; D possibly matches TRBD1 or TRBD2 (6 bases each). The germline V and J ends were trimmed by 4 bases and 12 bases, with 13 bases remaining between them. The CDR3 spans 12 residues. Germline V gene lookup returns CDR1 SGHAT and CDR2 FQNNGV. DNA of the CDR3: TGTGCCAGCAGCTCCCCCACGGGGGCGCAGTTCTTC. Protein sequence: CASSSPTGAQFF.

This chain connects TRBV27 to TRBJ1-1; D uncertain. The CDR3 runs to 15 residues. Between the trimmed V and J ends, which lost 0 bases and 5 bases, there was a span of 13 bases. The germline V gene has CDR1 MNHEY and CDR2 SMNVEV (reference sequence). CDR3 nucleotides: TGTGCCAGCAGTTTATCGGCCAGGCGAGGGACTGAAGCTTTCTTT. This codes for CASSLSARRGTEAFF.

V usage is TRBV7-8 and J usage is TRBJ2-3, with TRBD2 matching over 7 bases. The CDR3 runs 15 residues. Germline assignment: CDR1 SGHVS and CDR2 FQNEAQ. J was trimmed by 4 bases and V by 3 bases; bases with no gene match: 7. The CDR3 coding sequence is TGTGCCAGCAGCTTGACTAGCTCTCCTTCAGATACGCAGTATTTT. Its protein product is CASSLTSSPSDTQYF.

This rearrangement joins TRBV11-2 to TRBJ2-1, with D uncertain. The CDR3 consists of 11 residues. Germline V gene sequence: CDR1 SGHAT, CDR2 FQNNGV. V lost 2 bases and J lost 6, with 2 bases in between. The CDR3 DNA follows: TGTGCCAGCAGCTTAAGCAATGAGCAGTTCTTC. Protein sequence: CASSLSNEQFF.

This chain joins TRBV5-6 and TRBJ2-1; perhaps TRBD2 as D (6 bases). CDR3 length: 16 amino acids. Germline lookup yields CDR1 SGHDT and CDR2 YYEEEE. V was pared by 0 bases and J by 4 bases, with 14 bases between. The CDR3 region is CASSLGGGASYNEQFF. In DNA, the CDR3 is TGTGCCAGCAGCTTGGGAGGCGGGGCCTCTTACAATGAGCAGTTCTTC.

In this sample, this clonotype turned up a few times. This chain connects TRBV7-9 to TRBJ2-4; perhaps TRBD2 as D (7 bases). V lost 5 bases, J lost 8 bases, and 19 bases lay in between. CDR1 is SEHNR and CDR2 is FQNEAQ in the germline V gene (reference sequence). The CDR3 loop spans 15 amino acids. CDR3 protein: CASSRDAGAGDIQYF. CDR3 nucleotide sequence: TGTGCCAGCAGCCGAGACGCGGGGGCGGGGGACATTCAGTACTTC.

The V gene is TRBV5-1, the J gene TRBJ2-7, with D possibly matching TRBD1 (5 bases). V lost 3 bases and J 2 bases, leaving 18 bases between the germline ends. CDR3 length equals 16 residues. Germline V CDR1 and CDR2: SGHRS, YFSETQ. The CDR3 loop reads CASSSAPRAKTYEQYF. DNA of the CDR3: TGCGCCAGCAGCTCAGCCCCCAGGGCGAAGACCTACGAGCAGTACTTC.

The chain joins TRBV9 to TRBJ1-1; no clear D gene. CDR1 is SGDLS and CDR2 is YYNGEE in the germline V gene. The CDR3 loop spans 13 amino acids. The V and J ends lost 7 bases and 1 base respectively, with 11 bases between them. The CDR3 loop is CASARAANTEAFF. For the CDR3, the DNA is TGTGCCAGCGCCCGGGCAGCGAACACTGAAGCTTTCTTT.

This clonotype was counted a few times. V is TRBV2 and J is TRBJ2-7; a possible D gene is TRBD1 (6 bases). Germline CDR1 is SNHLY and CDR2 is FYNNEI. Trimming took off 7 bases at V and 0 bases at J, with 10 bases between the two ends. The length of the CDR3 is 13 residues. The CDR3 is CASKDSSSYEQYF. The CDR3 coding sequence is TGTGCCAGCAAGGACAGCAGCTCCTACGAGCAGTACTTC.

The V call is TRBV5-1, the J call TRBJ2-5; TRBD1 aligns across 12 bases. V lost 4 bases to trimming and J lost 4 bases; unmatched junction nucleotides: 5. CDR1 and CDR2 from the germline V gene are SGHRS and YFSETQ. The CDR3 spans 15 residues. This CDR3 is CASSGTGGLGETQYF. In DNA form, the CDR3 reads TGCGCCAGCAGCGGGACAGGGGGCCTTGGAGAGACCCAGTACTTC.

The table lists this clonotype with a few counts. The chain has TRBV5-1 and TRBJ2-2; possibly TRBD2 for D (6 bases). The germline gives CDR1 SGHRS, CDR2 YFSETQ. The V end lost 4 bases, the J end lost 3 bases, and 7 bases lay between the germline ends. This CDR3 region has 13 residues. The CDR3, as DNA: TGCGCCAGCAGCCCGGGGGACACCGGGGAGCTGTTTTTT. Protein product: CASSPGDTGELFF.

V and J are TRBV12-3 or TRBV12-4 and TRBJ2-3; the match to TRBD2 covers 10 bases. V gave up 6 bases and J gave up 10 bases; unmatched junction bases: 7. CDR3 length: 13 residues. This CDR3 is CASSQNGLAAQYF. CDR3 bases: TGTGCCAGCAGCCAAAACGGACTAGCGGCGCAGTATTTT.

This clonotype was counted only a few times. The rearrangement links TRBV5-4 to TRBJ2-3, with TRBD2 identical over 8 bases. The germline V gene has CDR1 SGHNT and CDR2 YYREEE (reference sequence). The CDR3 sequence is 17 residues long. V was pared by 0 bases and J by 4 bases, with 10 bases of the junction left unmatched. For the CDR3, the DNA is TGTGCCAGCAGCTTGGTTCGGGGGGGGCCCGGGGCAGATACGCAGTATTTT. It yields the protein CASSLVRGGPGADTQYF.

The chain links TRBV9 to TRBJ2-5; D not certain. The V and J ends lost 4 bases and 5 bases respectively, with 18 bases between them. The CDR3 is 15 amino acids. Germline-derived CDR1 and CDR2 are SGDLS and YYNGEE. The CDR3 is CASSTSGGLGETQYF. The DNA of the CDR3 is TGTGCCAGCAGCACGTCGGGCGGCCTGGGGGAGACCCAGTACTTC.

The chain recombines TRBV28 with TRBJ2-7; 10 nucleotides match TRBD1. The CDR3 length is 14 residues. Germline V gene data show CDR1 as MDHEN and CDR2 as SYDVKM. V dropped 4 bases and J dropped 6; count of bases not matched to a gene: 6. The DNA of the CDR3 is TGTGCCAGCAGTTCCGGGACAGGGGTACCCGAGCAGTACTTC. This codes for CASSSGTGVPEQYF. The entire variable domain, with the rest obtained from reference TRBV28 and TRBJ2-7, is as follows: DVKVTQSSRYLVKRTGEKVFLECVQDMDHENMFWYRQDPGLGLRLIYFSYDVKMKEKGDIPEGYSVSREKKERFSLILESASTNQTSMYLCASSSGTGVPEQYFGPGTRLTVT.